This entry lists 27 T cell receptor beta chains sequenced from one sample in a study of shared clonotypes between healthy human individuals. Data came from immunoSEQ multiplex PCR; TCRdb stores just in-frame clones and leaves some out. The table records 450,000 to 500,000 clones, 70% to 85% of them present only once. The sequenced sample was PBMCs. These receptor sequences come from a woman aged 40 to 50 in good health. Some clones in this sample may be carry-over from other donors' samples.

V is TRBV4-2 and J is TRBJ2-5, with TRBD2 matching over 7 bases. The V gene's germline CDR1 is LGHNA and CDR2 YNFKEQ. The trim removed 4 bases at V and 0 bases at J, leaving 8 bases unmatched. The CDR3 runs 16 residues. The CDR3 nucleotides are TGTGCCAGCAGCCCATCCCTGGGGGGGAACCAAGAGACCCAGTACTTC. It encodes CASSPSLGGNQETQYF.

This clone was seen a few times. The V gene is TRBV11-2, the J gene TRBJ1-5, with D unclear. The CDR3 is 15 amino acids. From germline, CDR1 is SGHAT and CDR2 FQNNGV. V lost 5 bases and J lost 7, with 18 bases in between. The CDR3: CASSPTRGQGQPQHF. The CDR3 DNA reads TGTGCCAGCAGCCCTACCCGGGGTCAAGGACAGCCCCAGCATTTT.

The chain is built from TRBV7-2 and TRBJ1-1; possibly TRBD1 for D (5 bases). Germline loops: CDR1 SGHTA, CDR2 FQGNSA. Deletions cut 1 base from V and 4 bases from J, with 10 bases between. The CDR3 is 14 residues long. CDR3 loop: CASSLEGRVTEAFF. DNA for the CDR3: TGTGCCAGCAGCTTAGAGGGGCGCGTCACTGAAGCTTTCTTT.

The chain combines TRBV7-9 with TRBJ2-1; TRBD1 aligns across 9 bases. Trimming took 8 bases from V and 3 from J; bases not matched to a gene: 8. The CDR3 contains 15 residues. Germline CDR1 and CDR2: SEHNR and FQNEAQ (reference sequence). CDR3 sequence (DNA): TGTGCCAGCCTGCTCGGGACAGGGTTCTACAATGAGCAGTTCTTC. This translates into CASLLGTGFYNEQFF.

The rearrangement links TRBV14 to TRBJ2-7, with no clear D. Trimming took 4 bases from V and 2 from J, leaving 9 bases between them. The CDR3 extends over 13 amino acids. Germline-derived CDR1 and CDR2 are SGHDN and FVKESK. Here the CDR3 reads CASSRNGPYEQYF. The CDR3 nucleotides read TGTGCCAGCAGCCGGAATGGCCCCTACGAGCAGTACTTC.

This clone appeared a single time. V is TRBV9 and J is TRBJ2-2; 8 bases are a match to TRBD2. This CDR3 is 15 amino acids long. V shed 3 bases and J 4 bases; nucleotides not matched to a gene: 5. The germline V gene encodes CDR1 SGDLS and CDR2 YYNGEE. CDR3 sequence: CASSAGLVGTGELFF. The CDR3 DNA reads as TGTGCCAGCAGCGCGGGACTAGTCGGCACCGGGGAGCTGTTTTTT. Full variable domain (remainder filled in from reference TRBV9 and TRBJ2-2): DSGVTQTPKHLITATGQRVTLRCSPRSGDLSVYWYQQSLDQGLQFLIQYYNGEERAKGNILERFSAQQFPDLHSELNLSSLELGDSALYFCASSAGLVGTGELFFGEGSRLTVL.

This rearrangement joins TRBV5-8 to TRBJ1-1; no reliable D call. The V gene lost 2 bases and the J gene lost 2 bases, with 7 bases spanning the gap. The length of the CDR3 is 13 residues. The germline V gene has CDR1 SGHTS and CDR2 YDEGEE. This CDR3 is CASSLSYNTEAFF. DNA of the CDR3: TGTGCCAGCAGCTTAAGTTATAACACTGAAGCTTTCTTT.

This chain links TRBV7-9 with TRBJ1-3, with D unresolved. The CDR3 is 15 amino acids. Trimming left V 2 bases short and J 4 bases short, with 12 bases between. The germline V gene encodes CDR1 SEHNR and CDR2 FQNEAQ (reference sequence). The chain's CDR3 is CASSLFFAPGNTIYF. CDR3 nucleotide sequence: TGTGCCAGCAGCTTATTCTTTGCCCCCGGAAACACCATATATTTT.

Worth noting for this clone: The same CDR3 is also encoded by other DNA sequences in this sample. CDR3 bases: TGTGCCAGCAGTCGGACTAGCGGGAGGTTCGGGGAGCTGTTTTTT. Its translation: CASSRTSGRFGELFF. This chain connects TRBV27 to TRBJ2-2, with 14 bases matching TRBD2. After removal of 5 bases from V and 7 bases from J, the junction contained 3 bases not matched to a gene. CDR1 and CDR2 (germline): MNHEY, SMNVEV (reference sequence). The CDR3 runs 15 residues.

The V and J genes are TRBV2 and TRBJ2-4; 10 bases agree with TRBD1. Germline CDR1 and CDR2: SNHLY and FYNNEI. The V and J ends lost 7 bases and 3 bases, in that order; junction bases with no gene match: 9. This CDR3 is built from 16 residues. The CDR3 coding sequence is TGTGCCAGCAAGGCGGGGACAGGGGAGGACAAAAACATTCAGTACTTC. Translating gives CASKAGTGEDKNIQYF. Variable domain in full (rest from reference TRBV2 and TRBJ2-4): EPEVTQTPSHQVTQMGQEVILRCVPISNHLYFYWYRQILGQKVEFLVSFYNNEISEKSEIFDDQFSVERPDGSNFTLKIRSTKLEDSAMYFCASKAGTGEDKNIQYFGAGTRLSVL.

Concerning this clone itself: An end of the junction does not agree with germline; a read error may underlie this. This CDR3 is CASSSDRAGNYDEQFF. CDR3 coding DNA: TGTGCCAGCAGTTCGGATCGAGCGGGAAACTACGATGAGCAGTTCTTC. The chain uses TRBV28 and TRBJ2-1; TRBD2 aligns across 7 bases. CDR3 length: 16 residues. CDR1 and CDR2 (germline): MDHEN, SYDVKM. The full variable domain, in which reference TRBV28 and TRBJ2-1 provide the parts outside the CDR3, is DVKVTQSSRYLVKRTGEKVFLECVQDMDHENMFWYRQDPGLGLRLIYFSYDVKMKEKGDIPEGYSVSREKKERFSLILESASTNQTSMYLCASSSDRAGNYDEQFFGPGTRLTVL.

This chain connects TRBV18 to TRBJ2-7; TRBD1 matches 7 bases. Germline assignment: CDR1 KGHSH and CDR2 LQKENI. The CDR3 runs 16 residues. V gave up 0 bases and J gave up 0 bases; unmatched junction bases: 5. CDR3 protein: CASSPPGQPSSYEQYF. The CDR3 coding sequence is TGTGCCAGCTCACCACCGGGACAGCCTAGCTCCTACGAGCAGTACTTC.

The rearrangement links TRBV10-3 to TRBJ2-6; D perhaps matches TRBD2 (6 bases). Germline assignment: CDR1 ENHRY and CDR2 SYGVKD. CDR3 length: 17 amino acids. V lost 5 bases to trimming and J lost 0 bases, with 14 bases between them. CDR3 amino acids: CAISPGTSYSGANVLTF. In DNA form, the CDR3 reads TGTGCCATCAGTCCAGGGACTTCCTACTCTGGGGCCAACGTCCTGACTTTC.

The sample holds a few counts of this clone. The chain employs TRBV4-2 and TRBJ1-1; D ambiguous. V was trimmed by 0 bases and J by 8 bases, leaving 10 bases between them. Germline values: CDR1 LGHNA, CDR2 YNFKEQ. The CDR3 has 13 residues. CDR3 loop: CASSQDLQREAFF. CDR3 coding DNA: TGTGCCAGCAGCCAAGATCTACAGAGAGAAGCTTTCTTT.

The chain carries TRBV4-2 and TRBJ2-5; no reliable D call. TRBJ2-7 explains the end of the DNA better; the J call may be wrong. The CDR3 extends over 13 amino acids. CDR1 LGHNA and CDR2 YNFKEQ come from the germline V gene. The CDR3, as DNA: TGTGCCAGCAGCCCTGCTAACCCCTACGAGCAGTACTTC. Encoded protein: CASSPANPYEQYF.

The chain recombines TRBV19 with TRBJ1-4, with TRBD1 matching over 7 bases. Per the germline V gene, CDR1 is LNHDA and CDR2 is SQIVND (reference sequence). The CDR3 spans 15 residues. J lost 3 bases, V lost 4 bases, and 5 bases had no gene match. CDR3 loop: CASSRSGQPNEKLFF. CDR3 coding DNA: TGTGCCAGTAGTAGATCGGGACAGCCTAATGAAAAACTGTTTTTT.

The rearrangement joins TRBV7-2 to TRBJ2-3; 12 nucleotides line up with TRBD2. Germline values: CDR1 SGHTA, CDR2 FQGNSA. Germline trimming cut 4 bases from V and 4 bases from J; bases unmatched to any gene: 3. This CDR3 is 15 amino acids long. The CDR3 loop reads CASSSTSGSPDTQYF. In DNA form, the CDR3 reads TGTGCCAGCAGCTCGACTAGCGGGAGCCCAGATACGCAGTATTTT.

V usage is TRBV20-1 and J usage is TRBJ2-1, with no clear D. CDR3 length: 11 residues. Deletions cut 5 bases from V and 5 bases from J, with 7 bases between. Germline CDR1 reads DFQATT; CDR2 reads SNEGSKA (reference sequence). CDR3 nucleotide sequence: TGCAGTGCTCACGTAGACAATGAGCAGTTCTTC. It encodes CSAHVDNEQFF.

In its sample, this clone was seen many times. The chain recombines TRBV28 with TRBJ1-2, with a weak D call TRBD1 (5 bases). Per the germline V gene, CDR1 is MDHEN and CDR2 is SYDVKM. The V end lost 8 bases, the J end lost 3 bases, and 19 bases lay between the germline ends. This CDR3 region has 15 residues. The DNA of the CDR3 is TGTGCCAGCGCTGGGGCAGGGTTCCAGGACTATGGCTACACCTTC. The encoded protein is CASAGAGFQDYGYTF.

In the case of this clone: A clone one base away is much larger, so this may be a read error. V is TRBV30 and J is TRBJ1-2; D unclear. This CDR3 is built from 11 residues. V lost 2 bases and J 8 bases, leaving 9 bases between the germline ends. Germline V gene sequence: CDR1 GTSNPN, CDR2 SVGIG (reference sequence). The CDR3 sequence: CAWSSPAGYTF. The CDR3 nucleotides are TGTGCCTGGAGTTCTCCCGCGGGCTACACCTTC.

As concerns this clone: Other nucleotide sequences in the sample specify the same CDR3. The chain carries TRBV7-3 and TRBJ1-1, with D unclear. Germline V gene lookup returns CDR1 SGHTA and CDR2 FQGTGA. CDR3 length: 13 amino acids. Trimming removed 1 base at V and 2 bases at J, with 5 bases between. The CDR3 nucleotides read TGTGCCAGCAGCTTAAGCAGAAACACTGAAGCTTTCTTT. It yields the protein CASSLSRNTEAFF.

The chain links TRBV15 to TRBJ1-1; tentatively, D is TRBD1 (6 bases). Trimming took 0 bases from V and 4 from J, leaving 12 bases between them. This CDR3 is built from 15 residues. Germline CDR1 reads LNHNV; CDR2 reads YYDKDF (reference sequence). The CDR3 loop reads CATSRDQGPGTEAFF. The CDR3 coding sequence is TGTGCCACCAGCAGAGATCAGGGGCCCGGCACTGAAGCTTTCTTT.

The chain combines TRBV7-9 with TRBJ2-7; TRBD1 matches at 9 bases. The CDR3 contains 14 residues. The germline V gene encodes CDR1 SEHNR and CDR2 FQNEAQ (reference sequence). The junction had 2 bases not matched to a gene; V was cut back by 3 bases and J by 2 bases. In DNA form, the CDR3 reads TGTGCCAGCAGCTTGGGACAGGGAACCTACGAGCAGTACTTC. This translates into CASSLGQGTYEQYF.

The CDR3 coding sequence is TGTGCCTGGACTCCGGCCCCTGGAAACACCATATATTTT. Translating it yields CAWTPAPGNTIYF. The chain recombines TRBV30 with TRBJ1-3, with D unclear. Germline V gene sequence: CDR1 GTSNPN, CDR2 SVGIG (reference sequence). Trimming took off 4 bases at V and 2 bases at J, with 9 bases between the two ends. The CDR3 sequence is 13 residues long.

The chain combines TRBV19 with TRBJ1-5; D not resolved. CDR1 is LNHDA, CDR2 SQIVND, per germline (reference sequence). Trimming removed 6 bases from V and 2 bases from J, with 11 bases in between. The length of the CDR3 is 14 residues. CDR3 residues: CASSHWAGNQPQHF. The CDR3 DNA follows: TGTGCCAGTAGCCATTGGGCAGGCAATCAGCCCCAGCATTTT.

The gene calls are TRBV4-3 and TRBJ1-1; TRBD1 matches 11 bases. Germline V gene lookup returns CDR1 LGHNA and CDR2 YSLEER. This CDR3 has 14 amino acids. V gave up 2 bases and J gave up 11 bases; unmatched junction bases: 7. CDR3 sequence (DNA): TGCGCCAGCAGCCAAACGAGGGACAGGGGGAGGGCTTTCTTT. Encoded protein: CASSQTRDRGRAFF.

The chain carries TRBV19 and TRBJ1-5, with D tentatively TRBD1 (5 bases). The germline V and J ends were trimmed by 7 bases and 6 bases, with 19 bases remaining between them. The CDR3 loop spans 15 amino acids. Germline V lookup: CDR1 LNHDA, CDR2 SQIVND (reference sequence). The CDR3 nucleotides are TGTGCCAGTAAGGAAGGGCAGGGAACTATTCAGCCCCAGCATTTT. It encodes CASKEGQGTIQPQHF.